The 32 T cell receptor beta chains given below trace back to one sample, sequenced in a study of T cells in Graves' hyperthyroidism and ophthalmopathy. Template material for amplifying TCR beta CDR3 regions consisted of RNA transcripts. The HTBI primer set served for first-round RT-PCR of the TCR CDR3. From the multiplex PCR reads, TCRdb called clonotypes with MiXCR, one entry per CDR3 protein. This sample yields 600,000 to 850,000 distinct CDR3 sequences, of which around 19% are seen a single time; 16% belongs to the top ten. Input material: blood. These receptors originate from a woman in her forties or fifties with Graves' hyperthyroidism that later progressed to Graves' ophthalmopathy.

This clonotype was observed at least ten times. This chain uses TRBV7-3 with TRBJ2-1; 7 nucleotides match TRBD2. The germline V gene has CDR1 SGHTA and CDR2 FQGTGA. This CDR3 region has 16 residues. With V trimmed by 2 bases and J by 7 bases, 11 bases remained unmatched. In DNA form, the CDR3 reads TGTGCCAGCAGCTTATCCCGGGACCCGGGGGGTAATGAGCAGTTCTTC. Protein sequence: CASSLSRDPGGNEQFF.

Only a few counts were recorded for this clonotype. V gene TRBV20-1 combines with J gene TRBJ2-5; D is unresolved. Germline V gives CDR1 DFQATT, CDR2 SNEGSKA (reference sequence). V lost 5 bases to trimming and J lost 5 bases, with 12 bases between them. The CDR3 is 12 residues long. CDR3 sequence: CSAPSIFETQYF. The CDR3 coding sequence is TGCAGTGCTCCAAGTATCTTCGAGACCCAGTACTTC.

The chain is built from TRBV12-3 or TRBV12-4 and TRBJ2-5; possible D gene TRBD2, 5 bases. The CDR3 has 16 amino acids. Trimming left V 4 bases short and J 4 bases short, with 19 bases between. CDR3 nucleotide sequence: TGTGCCAGCAGTTCAACGTTTGGGTACGCGGGAGAGACCCAGTACTTC. As protein: CASSSTFGYAGETQYF.

DNA for the CDR3: TGCAGTCTTTTTGTAGAGGGGGCCTACGAGCAGTACTTC. Its protein product is CSLFVEGAYEQYF. The chain joins TRBV20-1 to TRBJ2-7, with D possibly matching TRBD1 (6 bases). V was cut by 8 bases and J by 2 bases, with 16 bases left in between. There are 13 residues in the CDR3. Germline CDR1 and CDR2: DFQATT and SNEGSKA (reference sequence).

This clonotype was counted many times. This rearrangement joins TRBV2 to TRBJ2-7; TRBD1 or TRBD2 may be the D gene (5 bases each). The CDR3 loop spans 13 amino acids. The germline CDR1 and CDR2 sequences are SNHLY and FYNNEI. V was cut by 5 bases and J by 1 base, with 9 bases left in between. The CDR3 sequence: CASSRDESYEQYF. In nucleotides, the CDR3 is TGTGCCAGCAGTCGGGACGAGTCCTACGAGCAGTACTTC.

This clonotype was counted many times. The chain uses TRBV12-3 or TRBV12-4 and TRBJ2-1; 7 nucleotides agree with TRBD2. The CDR3 has 15 residues. Germline trimming cut 8 bases from V and 0 bases from J; bases unmatched to any gene: 7. DNA for the CDR3: TGTGCCAGCGCCCCGGGAGGCCGCTCCTACAATGAGCAGTTCTTC. Residues: CASAPGGRSYNEQFF.

The V and J genes are TRBV6-1 and TRBJ2-1; TRBD2 aligns across 12 bases. This CDR3 region has 14 residues. Losses at the gene ends were 5 bases for V and 8 bases for J; bases not matched to a gene: 4. The germline V gene has CDR1 MNHNS and CDR2 SASEGT. The CDR3 DNA is TGTGCCAGCAGTAAACTAGCGGGGGGCGATGAGCAGTTCTTC. As protein: CASSKLAGGDEQFF.

The V call is TRBV7-8, the J call TRBJ2-7; 10 nucleotides line up with TRBD2. Germline assignment: CDR1 SGHVS and CDR2 FQNEAQ. V gave up 3 bases and J gave up 0 bases; unmatched junction bases: 5. The CDR3 is 16 amino acids. The DNA for the CDR3 is TGTGCCAGCAGCTTTAGGACTAGCGGAGGCTCCTACGAGCAGTACTTC. This translates into CASSFRTSGGSYEQYF.

This rearrangement joins TRBV29-1 to TRBJ2-3; D not certain. The CDR3 has 11 amino acids. Trimming cost V 6 bases and J 4 bases, with 8 bases left between them. Germline CDR1 and CDR2: SQVTM and ANQGSEA. The CDR3 loop is CSVGSADTQYF. For the CDR3, the DNA is TGCAGCGTAGGCTCCGCAGATACGCAGTATTTT.

This clonotype showed up many times. The chain recombines TRBV18 with TRBJ1-1; D unclear. CDR3 length: 14 residues. Germline CDR1 reads KGHSH; CDR2 reads LQKENI. V gave up 1 base and J gave up 0 bases, with 6 bases separating them. The CDR3 DNA sequence: TGTGCCAGCTCACCACTGGGTTTGAACACTGAAGCTTTCTTT. Its protein is CASSPLGLNTEAFF.

The chain employs TRBV7-2 and TRBJ2-1, with 12 bases that match TRBD2. V shed 9 bases and J 3 bases; nucleotides not matched to a gene: 9. The CDR3 totals 16 residues. CDR1 is SGHTA, CDR2 FQGNSA, per germline. CDR3 sequence (DNA): TGTGCCAGGGACACTAGCGGGGGGCGTCGCTACAATGAGCAGTTCTTC. This sequence encodes CARDTSGGRRYNEQFF.

This clonotype was observed at least ten times. At one end the junction does not follow the germline gene, possibly because of a read error. The V and J genes are TRBV5-1 and TRBJ1-1; tentatively, D is TRBD1 (6 bases). Germline assignment: CDR1 SGHRS and CDR2 YFSETQ. CDR3 length: 14 residues. This CDR3 is CASSSTGRNTEAFF. DNA of the CDR3: TGTGCCAGCAGCTCCACAGGGAGGAACACTGAAGCTTTCTTT.

The CDR3 loop is CASSETTGYGEQYF. The CDR3 nucleotides are TGCGCCAGCAGTGAGACGACAGGGTATGGCGAGCAGTACTTC. V and J are TRBV10-1 and TRBJ2-7; 7 bases align to TRBD1. V shed 2 bases and J 6 bases; nucleotides not matched to a gene: 7. Germline CDR1 and CDR2: WNHNN and SYGVQD (reference sequence). The CDR3 is 14 residues long.

This clonotype was detected a few times. The V and J genes are TRBV14 and TRBJ1-3, with a tentative D call TRBD1 (5 bases). V shed 1 base and J shed 2 bases, with 6 bases lying between them. The CDR3 spans 14 residues. Germline lookup yields CDR1 SGHDN and CDR2 FVKESK. The CDR3 loop is CASSQVGAGNTIYF. In nucleotides, the CDR3 is TGTGCCAGCAGCCAAGTAGGGGCTGGAAACACCATATATTTT.

This clonotype was detected only a few times. The chain carries TRBV19 and TRBJ1-4; 7 nucleotides align to TRBD1. The ends lost 5 bases at V and 0 bases at J; junction bases unmatched: 12. CDR3 length equals 18 residues. Germline V gene sequence: CDR1 LNHDA, CDR2 SQIVND (reference sequence). CDR3 nucleotides: TGTGCCAGTAGTCAAAAAGGGGGCAGGGGAGCAACTAATGAAAAACTGTTTTTT. This codes for CASSQKGGRGATNEKLFF.

The chain couples TRBV5-6 to TRBJ1-2; weak D call: TRBD1 (6 bases). Trimming pared 4 bases from V and 1 base from J, leaving 11 bases between. Germline CDR1 is SGHDT and CDR2 is YYEEEE. This CDR3 contains 14 residues. CDR3 in amino acids: CASSHRDFNYGYTF. CDR3 bases: TGTGCCAGCAGCCACAGGGATTTTAACTATGGCTACACCTTC.

The sample holds a few counts of this clonotype. The chain joins TRBV5-1 to TRBJ2-3; unclear D gene. There are 15 residues in the CDR3. Trimming took 2 bases from V and 6 from J, leaving 16 bases between them. Per germline, CDR1 SGHRS and CDR2 YFSETQ. Here the CDR3 reads CASSFLSNQLDTQYF. CDR3 bases: TGCGCCAGCAGCTTCCTAAGCAATCAGTTGGATACGCAGTATTTT. Variable domain in full (rest from reference TRBV5-1 and TRBJ2-3): KAGVTQTPRYLIKTRGQQVTLSCSPISGHRSVSWYQQTPGQGLQFLFEYFSETQRNKGNFPGRFSGRQFSNSRSEMNVSTLELGDSALYLCASSFLSNQLDTQYFGPGTRLTVL.

This clonotype came up many times. The chain recombines TRBV20-1 with TRBJ2-7; weak D call: TRBD1 (6 bases). Germline V CDR1 and CDR2: DFQATT, SNEGSKA (reference sequence). The CDR3 is 12 residues long. With 6 bases removed from V and 3 bases from J, the gap between germline ends came to 12 bases. The CDR3 nucleotides read TGCAGTGCGTGGGACAAGGGCTACGAGCAGTACTTC. This codes for CSAWDKGYEQYF.

This clonotype was seen repeatedly, ten times or more. The CDR3 sequence: CAIKAGRDSYEQYF. For the CDR3, the DNA is TGTGCCATCAAAGCAGGTCGGGACTCCTACGAGCAGTACTTC. The V call is TRBV10-3, the J call TRBJ2-7, with a possible D match to TRBD2 (5 bases). V dropped 7 bases and J dropped 0 bases, with 13 bases sitting between them. This CDR3 has 14 residues. In germline, CDR1 is ENHRY, CDR2 SYGVKD.

The V and J genes are TRBV19 and TRBJ1-2; possibly TRBD1 for D (5 bases). The V gene lost 5 bases and the J gene lost 3 bases, with 13 bases spanning the gap. There are 14 residues in the CDR3. CDR1 is LNHDA, CDR2 SQIVND, per germline (reference sequence). The CDR3 coding sequence is TGTGCCAGTAGTGCATCAGGGATCTACTATGGCTACACCTTC. Translated, it gives CASSASGIYYGYTF.

This chain joins TRBV19 and TRBJ1-1, with 7 bases matching TRBD1. With V trimmed by 10 bases and J by 1 base, 9 bases remained unmatched. Germline loops: CDR1 LNHDA, CDR2 SQIVND (reference sequence). This CDR3 has 14 amino acids. The DNA for the CDR3 is TGTGCCACCCGGAGGGGGCCCAGGAACACTGAAGCTTTCTTT. Amino acid sequence: CATRRGPRNTEAFF.

This clonotype has at least ten counts. The J gene is TRBJ2-3, the V gene TRBV2; D possibly corresponds to TRBD2 (6 bases). This CDR3 region has 14 residues. The V and J ends lost 10 bases and 0 bases respectively, with 14 bases between them. Germline CDR1 SNHLY, CDR2 FYNNEI. The CDR3 DNA is TGTGCCATTTCGGAGCGGGTGAGCACAGATACGCAGTATTTT. The encoded protein is CAISERVSTDTQYF.

This clonotype occurred many times. V is TRBV27 and J is TRBJ1-6; TRBD1 matches 9 bases. CDR3 length: 16 residues. V lost 4 bases to trimming and J lost 6 bases; unmatched junction nucleotides: 7. Germline CDR1 is MNHEY and CDR2 is SMNVEV (reference sequence). The CDR3: CASSSSDRGRNSPLHF. The CDR3 DNA reads TGTGCCAGCAGTTCCTCGGACAGGGGCCGTAATTCACCCCTCCACTTT.

The chain recombines TRBV6-1 with TRBJ1-5; D not certain. The CDR3 runs to 13 residues. CDR1 MNHNS and CDR2 SASEGT come from the germline V gene. Trimming left V 9 bases short and J 3 bases short, with 12 bases between. In DNA form, the CDR3 reads TGTGCCAGTCACGGGGTTTTCAATCAGCCCCAGCATTTT. Its translation is CASHGVFNQPQHF.

This clonotype was detected only a few times. This sequence joins TRBV7-3 and TRBJ2-5, with TRBD1 identical over 9 bases. There are 14 residues in the CDR3. Germline loops: CDR1 SGHTA, CDR2 FQGTGA. J gave up 5 bases and V 5 bases, and 6 bases lay outside the gene matches. This CDR3 is CASSPGTGWETQYF. The CDR3 coding sequence is TGTGCCAGCAGCCCCGGGACAGGGTGGGAGACCCAGTACTTC.

This clonotype was recorded a few times. The genes are TRBV20-1 and TRBJ2-5; D might be TRBD1 (6 bases). V shed 3 bases and J shed 4 bases, with 15 bases lying between them. The V gene's germline CDR1 is DFQATT and CDR2 SNEGSKA (reference sequence). The CDR3 contains 14 residues. The DNA of the CDR3 is TGCAGTGCTAGTCCCCCCAGGGGCGGAGAGACCCAGTACTTC. Translated, it gives CSASPPRGGETQYF.

This clonotype was seen only a few times. This rearrangement joins TRBV24-1 to TRBJ2-3; 10 bases fit TRBD2. V lost 6 bases and J lost 0; bases outside the gene matches: 5. CDR3 length: 16 residues. The V gene's germline CDR1 is KGHDR and CDR2 SFDVKD. The CDR3 sequence is CATSPSGGPSTDTQYF. The CDR3 nucleotides read TGTGCCACCAGTCCTAGCGGGGGCCCGAGCACAGATACGCAGTATTTT.

The rearrangement joins TRBV14 to TRBJ2-3; D call uncertain. CDR1 and CDR2 (germline): SGHDN, FVKESK. V was shortened by 0 bases and J by 6 bases, with 7 bases between the two germline ends. The CDR3 totals 13 residues. Here the CDR3 reads CASSQDTRDTQYF. The CDR3 DNA follows: TGTGCCAGCAGCCAAGATACGCGGGATACGCAGTATTTT. The full variable domain, its missing parts supplied by reference TRBV14 and TRBJ2-3, is EAGVTQFPSHSVIEKGQTVTLRCDPISGHDNLYWYRRVMGKEIKFLLHFVKESKQDESGMPNNRFLAERTGGTYSTLKVQPAELEDSGVYFCASSQDTRDTQYFGPGTRLTVL.

This rearrangement joins TRBV19 to TRBJ2-3; 7 nucleotides line up with TRBD1. The CDR3 contains 16 residues. Germline V CDR1 and CDR2: LNHDA, SQIVND (reference sequence). Trimming removed 5 bases from V and 7 bases from J; junction bases left unmatched: 15. As DNA, the CDR3 is TGTGCCAGTAGTCCCCATCCCAGAGGACAGGCGAATACGCAGTATTTT. Encoded protein: CASSPHPRGQANTQYF.

There are many counts of this clonotype. CDR3 sequence (DNA): TGTGCCAGCGGGGGCCGTATGAACACTGAAGCTTTCTTT. Amino acid sequence: CASGGRMNTEAFF. V is TRBV7-8 and J is TRBJ1-1; tentative D call: TRBD1 (6 bases). Germline loops: CDR1 SGHVS, CDR2 FQNEAQ. The CDR3 is made up of 13 amino acids. The V and J ends lost 8 bases and 0 bases respectively, with 10 bases between them. The whole variable domain, filled in from reference TRBV7-8 and TRBJ1-1, reads GAGVSQSPRYKVAKRGQDVALRCDPISGHVSLFWYQQALGQGPEFLTYFQNEAQLDKSGLPSDRFFAERPEGSVSTLKIQRTQQEDSAVYLCASGGRMNTEAFFGQGTRLTVV.

The chain combines TRBV9 with TRBJ2-3, with D possibly being TRBD2 (5 bases). Deletions cut 0 bases from V and 2 bases from J, with 10 bases between. The germline V gene encodes CDR1 SGDLS and CDR2 YYNGEE. There are 15 residues in the CDR3. The DNA of the CDR3 is TGTGCCAGCAGCGTAGGGGTGGGAGACACAGATACGCAGTATTTT. Its protein is CASSVGVGDTDTQYF.

This clonotype was seen a few times. V usage is TRBV2 and J usage is TRBJ1-5; 8 nucleotides line up with TRBD1. There are 14 residues in the CDR3. Germline assignment: CDR1 SNHLY and CDR2 FYNNEI. The V gene end was trimmed by 3 bases and the J gene end by 6 bases; junction bases not matched to a gene: 4. The CDR3 loop is CASSDYRGFQPQHF. The CDR3, as DNA: TGTGCCAGCAGTGATTACAGGGGGTTTCAGCCCCAGCATTTT.